This T cell receptor beta chain was identified in a study of CD8+ T cells in alopecia areata listed by TCRdb under 2018. About the study as a whole: The treated patients, all with moderate-to-severe alopecia areata, were enrolled in an open-label pilot trial of oral tofacitinib given at 5 to 10 mg twice daily. Tofacitinib was given for 6 to 18 months, followed by 6 months of follow-up off drug to assess delayed response and recurrence. High-throughput TCRbeta sequencing was used to examine T cell clonal expansion in alopecia areata in both the C3H/HeJ mouse model and human patients. Scalp tissue and sorted CD4+ and CD8+ peripheral blood T cells from patchy and totalis/universalis alopecia areata patients and from healthy controls were covered by human TCRbeta sequencing. Biopsies were taken from tofacitinib-treated patients at baseline and again at 4 and 24 weeks into treatment, and several of those patients also had a later scalp biopsy. Scalp clonality was compared among normal scalp (n=4), patchy alopecia areata scalp (n=8), and alopecia totalis/universalis scalp (n=8). RNA was extracted with the PAXgene miRNA kit for fixed scalp, the miRNeasy kit for PBMCs, and the RNeasy kit for mouse skin. TCRbeta CDR3 regions were amplified by immunoSEQ multiplex PCR using 35 Vbeta forward and 13 Jbeta reverse primers.

Library preparation was by the immunoSEQ multiplex PCR assay. RNA was extracted from all samples and reverse transcribed into cDNA as template for TCR sequencing. First-strand cDNA was synthesized with SuperScript III using a 2:1 mix of oligo-dT and random hexamers. A synthetic immune receptor repertoire was used to gauge amplification bias, and whatever bias remained was removed computationally. From the authors' description of their analysis: After raw reads were preprocessed to remove errors, the CDR3 was defined following IMGT conventions as running from the conserved cysteine to phenylalanine. To get clonality, Shannon entropy was normalized by log2 of the number of productive unique TCRs and the result was subtracted from 1. Whether scalp clones were CD4 or CD8 was inferred by matching scalp TCRbeta sequences against CD4 and CD8 repertoires sorted from blood. TCRdb stores this immuneACCESS table with in-frame sequences only. Part of the clones is absent; in the studies checked, under half of the shortfall reflects unresolved V genes, and no reason is known for the rest. Clone size and the V and J calls come from that table; the DNA yielded D and trimming. The sample data list around 100,000 clones, and roughly two fifths of these were observed just once. About 1.4% of the sample comes from the top ten.

CDR3 length: 14 amino acids, cysteine to phenylalanine. Only the CDR3 region is kept as DNA, spanning 42 bases read in frame from base 1. The germline V gene gives CDR1 as LGHNA and CDR2 as YSLEER. V and J are trimmed by 1 base and 2 bases, and the gene matches miss 0 bases of the junction. Lesional scalp punch biopsies and peripheral blood were collected from alopecia areata patients. PBMCs were isolated by density centrifugation and stained for CD3, CD4 and CD8, after which CD4+ and CD8+ T cells were sorted on a FACSAria. Here is what the overall study found, with its caveats: Scalp TCR repertoire analysis is complicated because resident alphabeta T cells in normal human skin are also sequenced, whereas mouse skin is dominated by gammadelta T cells. Compared with normal scalp, lesional scalp had higher clonality and more expanded CD8+ clones, particularly in alopecia totalis/universalis, a pattern that suggests antigenic drive. Shared TCR sequences between patients were less evident than in mice, which may be partly attributable to HLA diversity in the patient population.

As to this clone: Its antigen is currently not known. Per-base quality was not reported, and no clone a single base away is much larger than it.

The chain uses TRBV4-3 and TRBJ2-7; TRBD1 fits 9 bases in the junction. Sample: CD4+ T cells sorted from blood. The sequence was collected from a human donor with alopecia areata. DNA sequence: TGCGCCAGCAGCCAAGGGGACAGGGCCTACGAGCAGTACTTC. Its protein is CASSQGDRAYEQYF.